This TCR beta chain was captured in a study of vaccination and CD4 T cells after COVID-19. The wider study: The convalescents were made up of six males and four females, two of whom were Hispanic.

CDR3 length equals 15 residues. Looked up from germline, CDR1 is SQVTM and CDR2 is ANQGSEA. The germline V and J ends were trimmed by 5 bases and 0 bases, with 14 bases remaining between them. The study sequenced cultured CD4+ T cell DNA using the Oncomine TCR Beta short-read assay. After culture, CD4+ T cells served as the source for genomic DNA extraction. TCRdb passed the PCR reads through MiXCR, listing each CDR3 protein once. Among under 10,000 distinct CDR3 sequences listed, 25% to 35% were seen once. As to treatment: approximately 11-day PBMC culture with coronavirus spike peptide pools or control peptides (ViraFEST assay). Collection of the unexposed donor's CD4+ T cells took place before the COVID-19 pandemic (2011-2018). ViraFEST grew antigen-specific T cells using peptide pools, then sequenced TCRs. After approximately 9 days of culture, CD4+ T cells were negatively selected. Whole-study results and caveats: From approximately 21 to 40, the median of SARS-CoV-2-reactive clonotypes rose without reaching significance.

This clonotype was observed a handful of times. Its target is unknown. The source is a human donor in good health. The sample consisted of CD4+ T cells from blood, cultured in vitro. V and J are TRBV29-1 and TRBJ2-1; unclear D gene. CDR3 in DNA: TGCAGCGTTAGCCAAGCGCTGAGCTCCTACAATGAGCAGTTCTTC. It specifies CSVSQALSSYNEQFF.